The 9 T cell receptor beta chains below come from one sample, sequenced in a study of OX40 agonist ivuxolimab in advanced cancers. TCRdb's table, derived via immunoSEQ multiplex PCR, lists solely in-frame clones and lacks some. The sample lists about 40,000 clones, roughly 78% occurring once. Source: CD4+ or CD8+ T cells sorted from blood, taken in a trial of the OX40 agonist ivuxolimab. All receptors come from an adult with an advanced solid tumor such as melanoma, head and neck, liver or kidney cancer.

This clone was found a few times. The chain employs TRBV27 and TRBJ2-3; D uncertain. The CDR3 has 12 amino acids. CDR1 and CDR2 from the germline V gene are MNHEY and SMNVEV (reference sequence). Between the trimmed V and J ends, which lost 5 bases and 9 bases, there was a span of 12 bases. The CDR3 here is CASSGQLGTQYF. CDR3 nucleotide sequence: TGTGCCAGCAGTGGGCAGTTAGGGACGCAGTATTTT.

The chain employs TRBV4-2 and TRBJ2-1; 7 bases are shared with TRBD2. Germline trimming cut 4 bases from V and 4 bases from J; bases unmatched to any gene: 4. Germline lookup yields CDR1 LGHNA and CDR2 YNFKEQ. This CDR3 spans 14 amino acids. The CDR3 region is CASSLAGLYNEQFF. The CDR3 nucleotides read TGTGCCAGCAGCCTAGCGGGTCTATACAATGAGCAGTTCTTC.

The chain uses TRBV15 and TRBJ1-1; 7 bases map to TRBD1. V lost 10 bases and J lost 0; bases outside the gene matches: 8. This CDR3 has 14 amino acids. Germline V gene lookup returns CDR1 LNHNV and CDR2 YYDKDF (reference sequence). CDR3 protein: CAIRQGRMNTEAFF. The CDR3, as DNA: TGTGCCATTCGACAGGGAAGAATGAACACTGAAGCTTTCTTT.

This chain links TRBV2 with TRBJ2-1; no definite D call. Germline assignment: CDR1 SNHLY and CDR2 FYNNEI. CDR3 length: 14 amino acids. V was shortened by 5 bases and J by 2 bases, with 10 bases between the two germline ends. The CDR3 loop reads CASSSSRTYNEQFF. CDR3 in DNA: TGTGCCAGCAGTAGTAGCCGCACCTACAATGAGCAGTTCTTC.

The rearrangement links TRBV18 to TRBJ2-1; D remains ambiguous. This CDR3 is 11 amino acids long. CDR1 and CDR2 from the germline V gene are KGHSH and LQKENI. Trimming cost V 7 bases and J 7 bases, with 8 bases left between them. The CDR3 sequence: CASLTGNEQFF. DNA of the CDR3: TGTGCCAGCTTAACGGGTAATGAGCAGTTCTTC.

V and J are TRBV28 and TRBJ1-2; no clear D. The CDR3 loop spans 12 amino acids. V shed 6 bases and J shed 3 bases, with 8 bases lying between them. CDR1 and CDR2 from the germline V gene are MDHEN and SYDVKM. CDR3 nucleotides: TGTGCCAGCAGCCCACACTACTATGGCTACACCTTC. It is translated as CASSPHYYGYTF.

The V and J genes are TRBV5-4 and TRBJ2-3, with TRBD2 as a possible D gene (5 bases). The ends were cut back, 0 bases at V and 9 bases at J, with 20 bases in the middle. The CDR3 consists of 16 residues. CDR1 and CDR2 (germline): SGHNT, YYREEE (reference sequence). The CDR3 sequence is CASSLDVLGVGRTQYF. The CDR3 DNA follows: TGTGCCAGCAGCTTGGACGTTCTCGGGGTCGGGCGGACGCAGTATTTT.

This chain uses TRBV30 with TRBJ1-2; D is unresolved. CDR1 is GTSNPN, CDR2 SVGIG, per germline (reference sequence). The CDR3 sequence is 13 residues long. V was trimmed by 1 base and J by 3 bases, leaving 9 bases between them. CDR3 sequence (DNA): TGTGCCTGGAGTGGTGAAGTCGACTATGGCTACACCTTC. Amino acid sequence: CAWSGEVDYGYTF. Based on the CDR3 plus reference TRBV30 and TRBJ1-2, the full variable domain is SQTIHQWPATLVQPVGSPLSLECTVEGTSNPNLYWYRQAAGRGLQLLFYSVGIGQISSEVPQNLSASRPQDRQFILSSKKLLLSDSGFYLCAWSGEVDYGYTFGSGTRLTVV.

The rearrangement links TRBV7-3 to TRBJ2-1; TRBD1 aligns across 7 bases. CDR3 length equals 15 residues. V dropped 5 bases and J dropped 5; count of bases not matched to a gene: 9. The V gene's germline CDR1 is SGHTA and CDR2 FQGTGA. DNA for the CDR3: TGTGCCAGCAGCCCCGGGACAGAGTTTGACAATGAGCAGTTCTTC. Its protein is CASSPGTEFDNEQFF.